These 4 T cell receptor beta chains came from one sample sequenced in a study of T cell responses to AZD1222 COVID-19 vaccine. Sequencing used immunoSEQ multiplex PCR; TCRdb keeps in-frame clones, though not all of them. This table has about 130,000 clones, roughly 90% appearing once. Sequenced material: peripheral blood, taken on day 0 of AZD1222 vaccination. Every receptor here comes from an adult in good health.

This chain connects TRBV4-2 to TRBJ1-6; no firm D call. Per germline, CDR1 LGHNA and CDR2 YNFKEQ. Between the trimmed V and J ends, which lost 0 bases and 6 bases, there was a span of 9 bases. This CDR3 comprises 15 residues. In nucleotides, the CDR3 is TGTGCCAGCAGCCAAGATGAGGGCACTAATTCACCCCTCCACTTT. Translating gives CASSQDEGTNSPLHF.

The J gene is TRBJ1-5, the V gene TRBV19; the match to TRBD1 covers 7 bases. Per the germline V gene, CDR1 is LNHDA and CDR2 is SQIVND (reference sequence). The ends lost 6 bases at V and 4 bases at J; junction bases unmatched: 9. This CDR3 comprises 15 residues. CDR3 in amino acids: CASRAPGQPNQPQHF. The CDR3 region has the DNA TGTGCCAGTAGAGCCCCGGGACAGCCAAATCAGCCCCAGCATTTT.

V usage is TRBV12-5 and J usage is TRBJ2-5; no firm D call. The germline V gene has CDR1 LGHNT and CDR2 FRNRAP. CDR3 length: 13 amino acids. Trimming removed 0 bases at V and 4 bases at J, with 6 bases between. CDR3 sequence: CASGLVQRETQYF. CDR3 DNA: TGTGCTAGTGGTTTGGTACAGAGAGAGACCCAGTACTTC.

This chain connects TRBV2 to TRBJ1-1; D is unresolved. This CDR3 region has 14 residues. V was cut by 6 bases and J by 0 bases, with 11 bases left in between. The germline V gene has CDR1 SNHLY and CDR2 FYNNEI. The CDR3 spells CASSAAGMNTEAFF. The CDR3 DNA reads TGTGCCAGCAGCGCTGCGGGGATGAACACTGAAGCTTTCTTT.